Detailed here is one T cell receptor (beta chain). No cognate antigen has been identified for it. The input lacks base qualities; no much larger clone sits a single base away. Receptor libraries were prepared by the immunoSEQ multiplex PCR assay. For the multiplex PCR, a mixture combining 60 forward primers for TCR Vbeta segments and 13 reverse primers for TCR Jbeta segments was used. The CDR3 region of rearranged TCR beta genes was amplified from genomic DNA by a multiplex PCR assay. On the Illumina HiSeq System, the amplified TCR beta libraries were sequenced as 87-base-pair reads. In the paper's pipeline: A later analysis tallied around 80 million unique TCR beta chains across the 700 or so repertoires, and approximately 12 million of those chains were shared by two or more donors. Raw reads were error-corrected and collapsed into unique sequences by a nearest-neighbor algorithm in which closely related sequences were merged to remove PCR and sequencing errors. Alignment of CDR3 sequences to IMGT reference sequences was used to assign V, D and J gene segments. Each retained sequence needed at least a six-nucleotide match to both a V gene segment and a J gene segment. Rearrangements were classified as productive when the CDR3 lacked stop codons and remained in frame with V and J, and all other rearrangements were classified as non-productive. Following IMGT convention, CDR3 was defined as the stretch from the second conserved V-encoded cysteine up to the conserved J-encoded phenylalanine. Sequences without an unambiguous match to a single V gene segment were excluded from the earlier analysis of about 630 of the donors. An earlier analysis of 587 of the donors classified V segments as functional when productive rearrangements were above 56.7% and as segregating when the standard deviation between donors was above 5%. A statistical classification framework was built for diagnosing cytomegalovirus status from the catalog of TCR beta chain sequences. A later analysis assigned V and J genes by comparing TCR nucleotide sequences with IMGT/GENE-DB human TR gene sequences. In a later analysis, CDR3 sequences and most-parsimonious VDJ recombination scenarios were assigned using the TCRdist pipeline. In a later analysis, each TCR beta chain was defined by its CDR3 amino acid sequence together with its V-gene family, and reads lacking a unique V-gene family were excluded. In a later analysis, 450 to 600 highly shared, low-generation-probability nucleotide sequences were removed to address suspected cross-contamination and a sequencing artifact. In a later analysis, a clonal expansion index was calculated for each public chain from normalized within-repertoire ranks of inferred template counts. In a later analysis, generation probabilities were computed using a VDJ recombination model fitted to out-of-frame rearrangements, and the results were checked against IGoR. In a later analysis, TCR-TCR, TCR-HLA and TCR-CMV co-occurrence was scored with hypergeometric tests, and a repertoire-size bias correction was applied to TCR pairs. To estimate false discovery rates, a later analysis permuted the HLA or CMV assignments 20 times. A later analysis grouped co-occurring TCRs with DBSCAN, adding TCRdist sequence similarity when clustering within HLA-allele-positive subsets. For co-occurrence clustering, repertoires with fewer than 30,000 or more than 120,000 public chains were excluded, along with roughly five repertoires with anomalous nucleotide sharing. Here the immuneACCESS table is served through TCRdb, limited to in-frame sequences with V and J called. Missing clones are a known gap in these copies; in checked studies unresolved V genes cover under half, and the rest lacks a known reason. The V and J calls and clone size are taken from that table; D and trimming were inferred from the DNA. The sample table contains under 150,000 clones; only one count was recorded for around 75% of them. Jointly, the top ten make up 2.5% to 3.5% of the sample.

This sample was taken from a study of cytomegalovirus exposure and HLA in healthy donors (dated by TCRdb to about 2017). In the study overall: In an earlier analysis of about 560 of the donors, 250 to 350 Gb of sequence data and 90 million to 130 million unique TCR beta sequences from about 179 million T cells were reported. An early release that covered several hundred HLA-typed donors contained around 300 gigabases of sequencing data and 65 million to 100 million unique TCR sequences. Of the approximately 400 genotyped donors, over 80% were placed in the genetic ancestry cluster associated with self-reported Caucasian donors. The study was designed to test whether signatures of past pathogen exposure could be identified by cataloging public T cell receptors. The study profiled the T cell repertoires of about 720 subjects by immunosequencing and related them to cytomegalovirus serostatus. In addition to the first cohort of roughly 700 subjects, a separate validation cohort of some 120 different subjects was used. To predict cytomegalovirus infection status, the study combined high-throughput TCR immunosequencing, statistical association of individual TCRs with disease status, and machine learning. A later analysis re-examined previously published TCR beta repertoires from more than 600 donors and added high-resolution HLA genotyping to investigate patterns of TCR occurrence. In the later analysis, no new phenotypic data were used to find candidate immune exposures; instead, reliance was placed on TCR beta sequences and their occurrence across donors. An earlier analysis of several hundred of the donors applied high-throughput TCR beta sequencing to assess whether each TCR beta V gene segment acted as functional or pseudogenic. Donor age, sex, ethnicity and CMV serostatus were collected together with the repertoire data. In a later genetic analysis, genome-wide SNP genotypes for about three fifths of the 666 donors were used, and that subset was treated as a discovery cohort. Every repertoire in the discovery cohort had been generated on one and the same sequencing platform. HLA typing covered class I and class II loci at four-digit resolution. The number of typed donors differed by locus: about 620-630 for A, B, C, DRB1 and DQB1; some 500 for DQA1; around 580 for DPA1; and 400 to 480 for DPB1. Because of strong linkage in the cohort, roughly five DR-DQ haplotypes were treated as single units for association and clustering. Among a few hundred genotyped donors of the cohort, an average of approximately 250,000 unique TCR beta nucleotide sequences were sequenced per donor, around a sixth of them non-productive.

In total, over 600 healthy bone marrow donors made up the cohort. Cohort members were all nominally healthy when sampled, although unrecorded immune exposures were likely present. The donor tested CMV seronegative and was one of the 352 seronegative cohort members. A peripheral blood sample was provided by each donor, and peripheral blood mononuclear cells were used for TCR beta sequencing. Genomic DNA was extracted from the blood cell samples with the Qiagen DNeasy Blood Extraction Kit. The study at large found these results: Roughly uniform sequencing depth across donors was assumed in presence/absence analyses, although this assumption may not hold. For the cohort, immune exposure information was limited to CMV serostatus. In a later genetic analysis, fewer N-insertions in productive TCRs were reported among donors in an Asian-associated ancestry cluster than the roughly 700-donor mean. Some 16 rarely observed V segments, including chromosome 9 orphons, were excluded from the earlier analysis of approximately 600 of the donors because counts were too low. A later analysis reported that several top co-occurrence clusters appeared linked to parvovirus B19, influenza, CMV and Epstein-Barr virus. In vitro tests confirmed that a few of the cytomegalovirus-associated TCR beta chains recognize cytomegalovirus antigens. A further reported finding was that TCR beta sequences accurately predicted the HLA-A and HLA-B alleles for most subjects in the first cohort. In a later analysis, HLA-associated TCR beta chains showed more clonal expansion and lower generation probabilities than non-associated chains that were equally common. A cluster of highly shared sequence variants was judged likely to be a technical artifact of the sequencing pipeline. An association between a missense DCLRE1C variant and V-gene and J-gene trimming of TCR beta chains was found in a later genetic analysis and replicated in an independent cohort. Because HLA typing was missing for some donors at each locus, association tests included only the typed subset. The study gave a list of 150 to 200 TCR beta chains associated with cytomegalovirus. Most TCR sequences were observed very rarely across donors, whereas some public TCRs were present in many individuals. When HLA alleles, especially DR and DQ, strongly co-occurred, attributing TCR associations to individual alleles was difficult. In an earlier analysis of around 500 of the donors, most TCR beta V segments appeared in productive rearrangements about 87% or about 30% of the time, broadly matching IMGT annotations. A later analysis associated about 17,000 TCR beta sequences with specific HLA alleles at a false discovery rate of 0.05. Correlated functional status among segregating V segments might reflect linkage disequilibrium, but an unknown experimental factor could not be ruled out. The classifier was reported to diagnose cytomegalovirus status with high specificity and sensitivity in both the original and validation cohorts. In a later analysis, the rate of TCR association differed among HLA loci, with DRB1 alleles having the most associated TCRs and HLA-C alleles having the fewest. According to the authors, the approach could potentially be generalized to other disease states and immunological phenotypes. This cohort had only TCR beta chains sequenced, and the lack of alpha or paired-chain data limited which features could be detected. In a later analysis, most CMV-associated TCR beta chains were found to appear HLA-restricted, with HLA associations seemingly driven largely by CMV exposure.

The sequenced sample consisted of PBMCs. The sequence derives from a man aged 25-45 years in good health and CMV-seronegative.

The base sequence is TGCGCCAGCAGCCAAGATGGAACGGCGACTGACATTCAGTACTTC. Its amino acids are CASSQDGTATDIQYF. The receptor chain draws on TRBV4-3 and TRBJ2-4, with the D gene not clear enough to name. V is cut by 0 bases and J by 8 bases, and the space between the germline ends is 14 bases. The CDR3 sequence holds 15 residues, the cysteine and phenylalanine included. Here the CDR3 DNA is all that survives: 45 bases in frame from base 1. Reading the germline V gene gives CDR1 LGHNA and CDR2 YSLEER.